Listed below are T cell receptor beta chains from one sample, sequenced in a study of shared clonotypes between healthy human individuals. Clones were read by immunoSEQ multiplex PCR, and TCRdb kept only the in-frame ones, dropping some. The sample has roughly 600,000 clones; roughly 98% are singletons. The source material was naive CD8+ T cells sorted from blood. These TCRs come from a man aged 25 to 40 in good health. The CDR3 runs from the conserved cysteine through the conserved F or W. D genes are given only for firm matches. Clone size appears in some rows only: once, few, many, or a class for an expanded clone.

d_call j_call v_call clone_size cdr3_nt cdr3_aa
TRBD1 TRBJ2-1 TRBV28 - TGTGCCAGCAGCACCGGGACAGGGATCTACAATGAGCAGTTCTTC CASSTGTGIYNEQFF
- TRBJ2-7 TRBV6-1 - TGTGCCAGCAGTGATTATCCCGGGACGTCCGACGAGCAGTACTTC CASSDYPGTSDEQYF
- TRBJ2-1 TRBV15 once TGTGCCACCAGCGGTCCGGAGGGTCGAGGCTACAATGAGCAGTTCTTC CATSGPEGRGYNEQFF
- TRBJ2-1 TRBV2 once TGTGCCAGCAGTCTTTACGTGAGCTCCTACAATGAGCAGTTCTTC CASSLYVSSYNEQFF
- TRBJ2-1 TRBV7-6 - TGTGCCAGCAGCGCCACGGACGGAAACAATGAGCAGTTCTTC CASSATDGNNEQFF
TRBD1 TRBJ1-1 TRBV6-5 - TGTGCCAGCAGGCAGGGGGTGAACACTGAAGCTTTCTTT CASRQGVNTEAFF
- TRBJ2-1 TRBV6-6 - TGTGCCAGCAGTCCCTACGGAAATGAGCAGTTCTTC CASSPYGNEQFF
- TRBJ2-7 TRBV29-1 - TGCAGCGCTGAGGAAAGCTCCTACGAGCAGTACTTC CSAEESSYEQYF
- TRBJ2-7 TRBV9 - TGTGCCAGCAGCCTTGGGGGAGACAGATCCTACGAGCAGTACTTC CASSLGGDRSYEQYF
TRBD1 TRBJ2-4 TRBV2 - TGTGCCAGCAGTGATTCCGCTGACAGGGAAAACATTCAGTACTTC CASSDSADRENIQYF
- TRBJ2-1 TRBV28 once TGTGCCAGCAGTCACGGCTACAATGAGCAGTTCTTC CASSHGYNEQFF
- TRBJ2-7 TRBV5-1 - TGCGCCAGCAGCTCCCGGGACCCGGCGTGGGACGAGCAGTACTTC CASSSRDPAWDEQYF
TRBD2 TRBJ2-7 TRBV27 - TGTGCCAGCAGCGATAGCGGGTTATCCTACGAGCAGTACTTC CASSDSGLSYEQYF
- TRBJ2-7 TRBV4-1 - TGCGCCAGCAGCCAAGTATCCGTCGCTTCCCCCTACGAGCAGTACTTC CASSQVSVASPYEQYF
- TRBJ1-2 TRBV5-1 - TGCGCCAGCAGCACGGACAGTCCATTAAACTATGGCTACACCTTC CASSTDSPLNYGYTF
TRBD2 TRBJ2-2 TRBV2 - TGTGCCAGCAGTGTCCAGCGGGACGGACCGAACACCGGGGAGCTGTTTTTT CASSVQRDGPNTGELFF
TRBD2 TRBJ2-1 TRBV28 - TGTGCCAGCAGCCCTCTAGCGGGAGGGCCCTATGAGCAGTTCTTC CASSPLAGGPYEQFF
- TRBJ2-7 TRBV6-5 - TGTGCCAGCAGACCGGACTACACTTCCTCCTACGAGCAGTACTTC CASRPDYTSSYEQYF
TRBD2 TRBJ2-3 TRBV2 - TGTGCCAGCAGTGAACTAAAACTAGCGGGAGCAGATACGCAGTATTTT CASSELKLAGADTQYF
- TRBJ1-1 TRBV28 - TGTGCCAGCAGTTTTATCTTGGTTACTGAAGCTTTCTTT CASSFILVTEAFF
- TRBJ2-5 TRBV29-1 - TGCAGCGTTGAAGAAGTGGGGGTGCAAGAGACCCAGTACTTC CSVEEVGVQETQYF
- TRBJ2-7 TRBV9 - TGTGCCAGCAGCGTAGATGGTAGCGTGACCTACGAGCAGTACTTC CASSVDGSVTYEQYF
TRBD1 TRBJ2-1 TRBV5-1 - TGCGCCAGCAGCTTGGGGACAGGGTCTCGGGTCAATGAGCAGTTCTTC CASSLGTGSRVNEQFF
- TRBJ2-7 TRBV9 - TGTGCCAGCAGCGTAGCTTTGGGTGGGTACGAGCAGTACTTC CASSVALGGYEQYF
- TRBJ2-7 TRBV10-2 - TGCGCCAGCAGTGAGTCGACGGGATCCCAATACGAGCAGTACTTC CASSESTGSQYEQYF
- TRBJ2-7 TRBV6-6 - TGTGCCAGCAGTTCCTTCAGCTACGAGCAGTACTTC CASSSFSYEQYF
TRBD1 TRBJ1-2 TRBV29-1 once TGCAGCGTTGAAGGGGGACAGGACTATGGCTACACCTTC CSVEGGQDYGYTF
TRBD2 TRBJ2-5 TRBV9 - TGTGCCAGCAGCGCATCGGGGGGGCACCAAGAGACCCAGTACTTC CASSASGGHQETQYF
- TRBJ2-1 TRBV11-2 - TGTGCCAGCAGCATCGCCCCGGGGACACCCTACAATGAGCAGTTCTTC CASSIAPGTPYNEQFF
- TRBJ2-1 TRBV9 - TGTGCCAGCAGCGTAGCGGAGAATGAGCAGTTCTTC CASSVAENEQFF
- TRBJ2-7 TRBV7-9 - TGTGCCAGCCAGGAGGACCGCTCCTACGAGCAGTACTTC CASQEDRSYEQYF
TRBD2 TRBJ2-1 TRBV7-9 - TGTGCCAGCAGCTTAAGACTAGCGGGAGGGTCCTACAATGAGCAGTTCTTC CASSLRLAGGSYNEQFF
- TRBJ2-2 TRBV6-5 once TGTGCCAGCAGTTACGCGCCTACCGGGGAGCTGTTTTTT CASSYAPTGELFF
TRBD2 TRBJ2-1 TRBV5-6 - TGTGCCAGCAGCTTTACGGGACTAGCGGGAGGGCTTGTCTACAATGAGCAGTTCTTC CASSFTGLAGGLVYNEQFF
TRBD2 TRBJ2-1 TRBV10-3 - TGTGCCATCAGTGGGGCGGGGGATGAGCAGTTCTTC CAISGAGDEQFF
TRBD2 TRBJ2-1 TRBV4-1 - TGCGCCAGCAGCCCAGCTGGTAGCGGGAGCATCCACAATGAGCAGTTCTTC CASSPAGSGSIHNEQFF
- TRBJ1-1 TRBV4-3 - TGCGCCAGCAGGCGAAGTGCGGGCGACACTGAAGCTTTCTTT CASRRSAGDTEAFF
- TRBJ2-7 TRBV4-3 - TGCGCCAGCAGCCAGAGGGAGAGCGCTAGCTTAGTCCACGAGCAGTACTTC CASSQRESASLVHEQYF
- TRBJ2-3 TRBV6-6 - TGTGCCAGCAGTTACCGTTATCCAGATACGCAGTATTTT CASSYRYPDTQYF
- TRBJ1-4 TRBV4-1 - TGCGCCAGCAGCCAAGACCCCCAGACAGGACTCACTGAAAAACTGTTTTTT CASSQDPQTGLTEKLFF
- TRBJ2-2 TRBV6-5 - TGTGCCAGCAGTTATGGGGACCCCGGGGAGCTGTTTTTT CASSYGDPGELFF
TRBD1 TRBJ2-7 TRBV28 - TGTGCCAGCAGTTTATCAACAGGGGCGGAGGAGCAGTACTTC CASSLSTGAEEQYF
- TRBJ1-1 TRBV29-1 few TGCAGCGTTGAGGACAGCAGGCCTGAAGCTTTCTTT CSVEDSRPEAFF
TRBD1 TRBJ2-7 TRBV29-1 - TGCAGCGTTGACTCGGACAGGGTGGGGTTCGAGCAGTACTTC CSVDSDRVGFEQYF
- TRBJ2-5 TRBV13 - TGTGCCAGCAGCCCCAAGCCTCCCGCGGGGACTCAAGAGACCCAGTACTTC CASSPKPPAGTQETQYF
TRBD2 TRBJ2-5 TRBV27 - TGTGCCAGCAGTTTAACTAGCGGGATCCAAGAGACCCAGTACTTC CASSLTSGIQETQYF
TRBD1 TRBJ2-7 TRBV28 - TGTGCCAGCAGTCCCGGGACAGGGATCTACGAGCAGTACTTC CASSPGTGIYEQYF
TRBD2 TRBJ2-3 TRBV13 - TGTGCCAGCAGCCTAGCGGGGGGCACAGATACGCAGTATTTT CASSLAGGTDTQYF
- TRBJ2-1 TRBV11-3 - TGTGCCAGCAGCCCCCCCCAAGGGGGGGTCGGTGAGCAGTTCTTC CASSPPQGGVGEQFF
- TRBJ2-7 TRBV10-1 once TGCGCCAGCAGTGAGTCGAACACCTACGAGCAGTACTTC CASSESNTYEQYF
- TRBJ2-7 TRBV10-2 - TGCGCCAGCAGTCCGACAGGAAAGTCCTACGAGCAGTACTTC CASSPTGKSYEQYF
TRBD2 TRBJ2-7 TRBV4-3 - TGCGCCAGCAGCCAAGATCACGGACTAGCGGATCTCTCCTACGAGCAGTACTTC CASSQDHGLADLSYEQYF
TRBD2 TRBJ2-7 TRBV9 - TGTGCCAGCAGCCCGGCTAGCGGAAATCCATACGAGCAGTACTTC CASSPASGNPYEQYF
- TRBJ2-2 TRBV27 - TGTGCCAGCAGTTTGGGCCCGAACACCGGGGAGCTGTTTTTT CASSLGPNTGELFF
TRBD1 TRBJ1-2 TRBV5-5 - TGTGCCAGCAGCGCAGGGGGCGCGTATGTAGATGGCTACACCTTC CASSAGGAYVDGYTF
- TRBJ2-7 TRBV11-2 - TGTGCCAGCAGCTCGCTAGCCGTCCACGAGCAGTACTTC CASSSLAVHEQYF
- TRBJ2-5 TRBV27 - TGTGCCAGCGCCACGACAGTCGGCGAGACCCAGTACTTC CASATTVGETQYF
- TRBJ1-1 TRBV11-2 - TGTGCCAGCAGCTTAGATTGGGTTTCGGGTTCTGAAGCTTTCTTT CASSLDWVSGSEAFF
- TRBJ1-2 TRBV4-2 - TGTGCCAGCAGCCAAGTCGGCGATTGGGCTGGCTACACCTTC CASSQVGDWAGYTF
- TRBJ1-4 TRBV29-1 - TGCAGCGTTGTGTCAGAGAATGAAAAACTGTTTTTT CSVVSENEKLFF